Listed below are T cell receptor beta chains from one sample, sequenced in a study of persistence of HIV-infected CD4 T cells. TCRdb keeps only in-frame clones here, not all; method: immunoSEQ multiplex PCR. Seen here are 37,000 or so clones, over 80% observed once, and the top ten hold 1.5% to 2%. The antigens these receptors bind are not known. This specimen was CD4+ T cells sorted from PBMCs after 18-hour stimulation, taken from a patient who received antiretroviral therapy. The source is an adult man with HIV who was CMV-seropositive. Both conserved end residues are part of each CDR3. The D gene is left open where the match is weak. Only some rows state a clone size, as once, few, many or a class for expanded clones.

d_call | j_call | clone_size | v_call | cdr3_nt | cdr3_aa
. | TRBJ2-7 | . | TRBV5-1 | TGCGCCAGCAGACGTCTGGGGGGAGGCGAGCAGTACTTC | CASRRLGGGEQYF
TRBD1 | TRBJ1-5 | . | TRBV2 | TGTGCCAGCAGTGTGACAGGGCTGAATCAGCCCCAGCATTTT | CASSVTGLNQPQHF
TRBD1 | TRBJ2-5 | . | TRBV28 | TGTGCCAGCAGTTTATCCGACAGGGTCCGGGAGACCCAGTACTTC | CASSLSDRVRETQYF
. | TRBJ2-1 | once | TRBV28 | TGTGCCAGCAGTTTCAGCTCCTACAATGAGCAGTTCTTC | CASSFSSYNEQFF
. | TRBJ1-2 | . | TRBV30 | TGTGCCTGGAACCCCAGGGGTGCTAACTATGGCTACACCTTC | CAWNPRGANYGYTF
TRBD2 | TRBJ2-2 | . | TRBV9 | TGTGCCAGCAGCGTAGGGGGACTAGGGGACGGGGAGCTGTTTTTT | CASSVGGLGDGELFF
TRBD1 | TRBJ1-3 | . | TRBV3-1/TRBV3-2 | TGTGCCAGCGGGGACAGCGGCGCTGGAAACACCATATATTTT | CASGDSGAGNTIYF
TRBD1 | TRBJ2-7 | . | TRBV6-5 | TGTGCCAGCAGCCGGACCGGGACAGGGGTTTACGAGCAGTACTTC | CASSRTGTGVYEQYF
TRBD1 | TRBJ2-1 | . | TRBV2 | TGTGCCAGCAGCCCGGGACAGGGAATCTACAATGAGCAGTTCTTC | CASSPGQGIYNEQFF
. | TRBJ2-2 | . | TRBV5-1 | TGCGCCAGCACGCGTCGATTAGGGGACACCGGGGAGCTGTTTTTT | CASTRRLGDTGELFF
. | TRBJ2-3 | . | TRBV19 | TGTGCCAGTAGTATTAGACAGAAGAAGTATTTT | CASSIRQKKYF
TRBD2 | TRBJ2-7 | once | TRBV28 | TGTGCCACCACCCGGGGACCGGGAGGAGGGGACGAGCAGTACTTC | CATTRGPGGGDEQYF
. | TRBJ2-1 | . | TRBV19 | TGTGCCAGTAGTAATGGAGGCACCCCCTACAATGAGCAGTTCTTC | CASSNGGTPYNEQFF
TRBD1 | TRBJ1-5 | . | TRBV7-8 | TGTGCCAGCAGCGCATCGACAGGGGGTAGTCAAAGCAATCAGCCCCAGCATTTT | CASSASTGGSQSNQPQHF
. | TRBJ2-7 | . | TRBV7-2 | TGTGCCAGCAGCACCTACAGTCGATCCTACGAGCAGTACTTC | CASSTYSRSYEQYF
. | TRBJ1-3 | . | TRBV25-1 | TGTGCCAGCAGTGGCGTCCCCGGGACCGACTCTGGAAACACCATATATTTT | CASSGVPGTDSGNTIYF
. | TRBJ1-2 | . | TRBV6-1 | TGTGCCAGCAGTGAACTGACTGGGGGCTATGGCTACACCTTC | CASSELTGGYGYTF
TRBD2 | TRBJ2-1 | . | TRBV28 | TGTGCCAGCAGTCTACTAGCGGGGGGGATGGATGAGCAGTTCTTC | CASSLLAGGMDEQFF
TRBD1 | TRBJ1-2 | . | TRBV7-2 | TGTGCCAGCAGCTCCGACAGGGGGCGCGGCGACTATGGCTACACCTTC | CASSSDRGRGDYGYTF
. | TRBJ1-1 | . | TRBV7-2 | TGTGCCAGCAGCTTTTCCGGGACTGCGAACACTGAAGCTTTCTTT | CASSFSGTANTEAFF
TRBD2 | TRBJ2-2 | . | TRBV2 | TGTGCCAGCAGTGAAGCGCGGGGGGGGGCGAACACCGGGGAGCTGTTTTTT | CASSEARGGANTGELFF
. | TRBJ1-2 | . | TRBV28 | TGTGCCATCATTAACCCCCCTAGTCTTCAGTACACCTTC | CAIINPPSLQYTF
. | TRBJ1-5 | once | TRBV5-5 | TGTGCCAGCAGCTTCGACCTCGGGACCGGTAATCAGCCCCAGCATTTT | CASSFDLGTGNQPQHF
. | TRBJ1-2 | . | TRBV19 | TGTGCCAGTACTCCCGACAGTTACTATGGCTACACCTTC | CASTPDSYYGYTF
. | TRBJ1-1 | . | TRBV2 | TGTGCCAGCAACGCTGAGACACTGAGGAGGACTGAAGCTTTCTTT | CASNAETLRRTEAFF
TRBD1 | TRBJ1-2 | . | TRBV29-1 | TGCAGCGTTGGGGAAGGGGGCAACTATGGCTACACCTTC | CSVGEGGNYGYTF
. | TRBJ1-5 | . | TRBV10-1 | TGCGCCAACCGAACCCAGGGAGGACCCGCAAGATGTCAGCCCCAGCATTTT | CANRTQGGPARCQPQHF
TRBD1 | TRBJ1-1 | . | TRBV5-5 | TGTGCCAGCAGCTTCGGACAGGGGAACACTGAAGCTTTCTTT | CASSFGQGNTEAFF
TRBD1 | TRBJ1-6 | . | TRBV19 | TGTGCCAGTAGTACCGTACAGGGGGCAAACTATAATTCACCCCTCCACTTT | CASSTVQGANYNSPLHF
. | TRBJ2-3 | . | TRBV9 | TGTGCCAGCAGCGTAGCCGGCACAGATACGCAGTATTTT | CASSVAGTDTQYF
. | TRBJ1-6 | . | TRBV5-1 | TGCGCCAGCAGCTTGGAAGGGGTTTGGTCACCCCTCCACTTT | CASSLEGVWSPLHF
TRBD1 | TRBJ2-4 | once | TRBV19 | TGTGCCAGTAGTATCAACGGACAGGGGGCAGGTATTCAGTACTTC | CASSINGQGAGIQYF
. | TRBJ2-2 | once | TRBV30 | TGTGCCTGGAGGGGGGGTAACACCGGGGAGCTGTTTTTT | CAWRGGNTGELFF
. | TRBJ2-1 | . | TRBV20-1 | TGCAGTGCTAGTAGGCTGCGAAGTGAGCAGTTCTTC | CSASRLRSEQFF